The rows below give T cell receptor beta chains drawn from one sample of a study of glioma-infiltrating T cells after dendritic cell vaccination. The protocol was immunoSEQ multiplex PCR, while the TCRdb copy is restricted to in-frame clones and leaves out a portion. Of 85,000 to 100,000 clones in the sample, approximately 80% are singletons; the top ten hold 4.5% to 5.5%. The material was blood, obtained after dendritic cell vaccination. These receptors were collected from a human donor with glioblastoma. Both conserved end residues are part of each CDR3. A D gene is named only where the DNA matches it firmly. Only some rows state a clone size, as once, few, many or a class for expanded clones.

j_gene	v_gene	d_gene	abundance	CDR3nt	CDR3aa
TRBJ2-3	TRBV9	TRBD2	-	TGTGCCAGCAGCCATAGGACTAGCGGGGATACGCAGTATTTT	CASSHRTSGDTQYF
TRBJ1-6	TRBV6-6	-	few	TGTGCCAGCAGCCCCGGGACCTATAATTCACCCCTCCACTTT	CASSPGTYNSPLHF
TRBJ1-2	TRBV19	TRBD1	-	TGTGCCAGTAGAACCCTACAGGGGGCGAATGAAGGCTACACCTTC	CASRTLQGANEGYTF
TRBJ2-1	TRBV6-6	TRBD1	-	TGTGCCAGCAGCCTCGAGGGGGCGGTCTACAATGAGCAGTTCTTC	CASSLEGAVYNEQFF
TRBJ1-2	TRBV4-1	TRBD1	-	TGCGCCAGCAGCCAAGCTGTTCAAGGGACAGGAGCGTATGGCTACACCTTC	CASSQAVQGTGAYGYTF
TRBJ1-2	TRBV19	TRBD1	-	TGTGCCAGTAGTATTATCAGAGGGACAGCTTCTAACTATGGCTACACCTTC	CASSIIRGTASNYGYTF
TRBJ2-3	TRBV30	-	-	TGTGCCTGGAGCGGGGGATCCAGAGAGGGTACCAAGACAGATACGCAGTATTTT	CAWSGGSREGTKTDTQYF
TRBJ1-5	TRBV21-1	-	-	TGTGCCAGCAGCAGAAACGGGGTAAGCAATCAGCCCCAGCATTTT	CASSRNGVSNQPQHF
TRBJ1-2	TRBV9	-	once	TGTGCCAGCAGCCCACAGCCTAGCGAAAACTATGGCTACACCTTC	CASSPQPSENYGYTF
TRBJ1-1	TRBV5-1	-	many	TGCGCCAGCAGCTTTACAGGGAACACTGAAGCTTTCTTT	CASSFTGNTEAFF
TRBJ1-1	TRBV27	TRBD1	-	TGTGCCAGCAGTCCTTGGGAGACAGGGGGTAACACTGAAGCTTTCTTT	CASSPWETGGNTEAFF
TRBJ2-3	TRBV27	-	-	TGTGCCAGCACCCTAGGACGGACTAGCACAGATACGCAGTATTTT	CASTLGRTSTDTQYF
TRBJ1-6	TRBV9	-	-	TGTGCCAGCAGCGTAGGTCCGCGGATTAATTCACCCCTCCACTTT	CASSVGPRINSPLHF
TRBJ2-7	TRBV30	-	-	TGTGCCTGGAAAGGAGGGGCCTACGAGCAGTACTTC	CAWKGGAYEQYF
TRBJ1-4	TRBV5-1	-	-	TGCGCCAGCAGCTCGGCGGGGACGGAGAATGAAAAACTGTTTTTT	CASSSAGTENEKLFF
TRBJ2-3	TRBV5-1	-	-	TGCGCCAGTCTGGATGGACTTTCCACAGATACGCAGTATTTT	CASLDGLSTDTQYF
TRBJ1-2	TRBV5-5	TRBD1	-	TGTGCCAGCAGTTTGGTTTACGGGACAGCTTATGGCTACACCTTC	CASSLVYGTAYGYTF
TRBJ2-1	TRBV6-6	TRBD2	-	TGTGCCAGCAGTGGGTTCGAGCGGGGGAACAATGAGCAGTTCTTC	CASSGFERGNNEQFF
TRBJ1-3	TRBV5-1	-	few	TGCGCCAGCAGCTTGGCCGGCGGTTTCTCTGGAAACACCATATATTTT	CASSLAGGFSGNTIYF
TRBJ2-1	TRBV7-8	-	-	TGTGCCAGCTCCAAGGCGGGGCCCTCCTACAATGAGCAGTTCTTC	CASSKAGPSYNEQFF
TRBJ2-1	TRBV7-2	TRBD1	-	TGTGCCAGCAGCTCTCGACAGGGGGCGATGGTGGAGCAGTTCTTC	CASSSRQGAMVEQFF
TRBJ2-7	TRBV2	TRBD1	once	TGTGCCAGCAGCGGTAGTAAATCGGGACAGGGGTTCTACGAGCAGTACTTC	CASSGSKSGQGFYEQYF